This T cell receptor (beta chain) was found in a study of low-dose radiotherapy and immunotherapy resistance in tumors. This clonotype appeared many times. A roughly 19-cycle PCR with a constant-region primer and V-primer adapter amplified TCRs. One entry per CDR3 protein results from TCRdb running MiXCR on the reads. There are tens of thousands of distinct CDR3 sequences in the sample; approximately 12% occur only once, and approximately 6% lies in the top ten. V gave up 5 bases and J gave up 0 bases, with 10 bases separating them. This CDR3 contains 15 residues. CDR1 SGHTA and CDR2 FQGNSA come from the germline V gene. As for time point: before trial treatment.

This receptor was taken from a female donor with ovarian cancer. The sample was PBMCs, taken before treatment. The chain employs TRBV7-2 and TRBJ1-4; D might be TRBD1 (6 bases). For the CDR3, the DNA is TGTGCCAGCAGCCGGGACACCTCAACTAATGAAAAACTGTTTTTT. Protein product: CASSRDTSTNEKLFF.